A selection of T cell receptor beta chains follows, all from one sample in a study of molecular identifiers for immune sequencing clone quantification. TCRdb re-called the PCR reads with MiXCR, one entry per CDR3 protein. The profile covers 300,000 to 400,000 distinct CDR3 sequences, with 24% appearing a single time and about 0.73% taken by the ten largest. Source material: naive CD8+ T cells from blood, with Jurkat cell RNA spiked in. The receptors come from a human donor in good health. Some libraries in this study had Jurkat cell RNA spiked in. Each CDR3 is given with its conserved first and last residue. The order of the fields is clone size, J gene, D gene, V gene, CDR3 protein, CDR3 DNA. D genes are given only for firm matches. Size is omitted from some rows. Given values are once, few, many or a class for expanded clones.

abundance: many
j_gene: TRBJ2-3
d_gene: NA
v_gene: TRBV28
CDR3aa: CASRYGTDTQYF
CDR3nt: TGTGCCAGCAGATATGGGACAGATACGCAGTATTTT

abundance: few
j_gene: TRBJ1-1
d_gene: NA
v_gene: TRBV6-5
CDR3aa: CASSYSAQGRWTEAFF
CDR3nt: TGTGCCAGCAGTTACTCGGCTCAGGGGCGCTGGACTGAAGCTTTCTTT

abundance: many
j_gene: TRBJ2-1
d_gene: NA
v_gene: TRBV7-9
CDR3aa: CASSLRTVSSYNEQFF
CDR3nt: TGTGCCAGCAGCCTGAGGACTGTAAGCTCCTACAATGAGCAGTTCTTC

abundance: few
j_gene: TRBJ2-3
d_gene: NA
v_gene: TRBV7-7
CDR3aa: CASSPWLTVTQYF
CDR3nt: TGTGCCAGCAGCCCATGGCTCACAGTTACGCAGTATTTT

abundance: NA
j_gene: TRBJ2-7
d_gene: TRBD2
v_gene: TRBV19
CDR3aa: CASSIDASGSAFYEQYF
CDR3nt: TGTGCCAGTAGTATAGACGCCAGCGGGAGCGCGTTCTACGAGCAGTACTTC

abundance: many
j_gene: TRBJ2-5
d_gene: TRBD1
v_gene: TRBV3-1
CDR3aa: CASSQTGTETQYF
CDR3nt: TGTGCCAGCAGCCAGACAGGGACAGAGACCCAGTACTTC

abundance: many
j_gene: TRBJ2-1
d_gene: TRBD2
v_gene: TRBV4-1
CDR3aa: CASSQVASGAYNEQFF
CDR3nt: TGCGCCAGCAGCCAAGTGGCTAGCGGAGCCTACAATGAGCAGTTCTTC

abundance: NA
j_gene: TRBJ2-7
d_gene: TRBD1
v_gene: TRBV9
CDR3aa: CASSISRTGGSHEQYF
CDR3nt: TGTGCCAGCAGCATCTCCCGGACAGGGGGCTCCCACGAGCAGTACTTC

abundance: NA
j_gene: TRBJ2-7
d_gene: NA
v_gene: TRBV19
CDR3aa: CVSTPDGYEQYF
CDR3nt: TGTGTCAGTACCCCGGACGGCTACGAGCAGTACTTC

abundance: many
j_gene: TRBJ2-3
d_gene: TRBD1
v_gene: TRBV29-1
CDR3aa: CSVDLQGGDTQYF
CDR3nt: TGCAGCGTTGATTTACAGGGGGGAGATACGCAGTATTTT

abundance: few
j_gene: TRBJ2-2
d_gene: NA
v_gene: TRBV3-1
CDR3aa: CASTNQLRGQPEGTGELFF
CDR3nt: TGTGCCAGCACTAACCAACTCCGGGGCCAGCCAGAAGGGACCGGGGAGCTGTTTTTT

abundance: many
j_gene: TRBJ2-5
d_gene: NA
v_gene: TRBV30
CDR3aa: CAWDGGMDRETQYF
CDR3nt: TGTGCCTGGGACGGGGGTATGGACCGAGAGACCCAGTACTTC

abundance: many
j_gene: TRBJ1-5
d_gene: NA
v_gene: TRBV7-2
CDR3aa: CASSLAAQPQHF
CDR3nt: TGTGCCAGCAGCTTAGCTGCTCAGCCCCAGCATTTT

abundance: many
j_gene: TRBJ2-7
d_gene: NA
v_gene: TRBV4-1
CDR3aa: CASSQGRGPLGGEQYF
CDR3nt: TGCGCCAGCAGCCAAGGCAGGGGCCCTTTGGGAGGCGAGCAGTACTTC

abundance: few
j_gene: TRBJ1-1
d_gene: TRBD1
v_gene: TRBV30
CDR3aa: CAWSETGYTEAFF
CDR3nt: TGTGCCTGGAGTGAGACAGGGTACACTGAAGCTTTCTTT

abundance: NA
j_gene: TRBJ1-1
d_gene: NA
v_gene: TRBV12-3/TRBV12-4
CDR3aa: CASSSGQCASEAFF
CDR3nt: TGTGCGAGCAGTTCCGGACAGTGTGCAAGTGAAGCTTTCTTT

abundance: few
j_gene: TRBJ2-7
d_gene: TRBD1
v_gene: TRBV12-3/TRBV12-4
CDR3aa: CASSSPGTGGIEQYF
CDR3nt: TGTGCCAGCAGTTCTCCCGGGACAGGGGGTATCGAGCAGTACTTC

abundance: NA
j_gene: TRBJ2-7
d_gene: NA
v_gene: TRBV6-5
CDR3aa: CASSYGGGSGNYEQYF
CDR3nt: TGTGCCAGCAGTTACGGAGGTGGTAGCGGAAACTACGAGCAGTACTTC

abundance: few
j_gene: TRBJ1-4
d_gene: NA
v_gene: TRBV4-3
CDR3aa: CASSWGNEKLFF
CDR3nt: TGCGCCAGCAGCTGGGGTAATGAAAAACTGTTTTTT

abundance: NA
j_gene: TRBJ2-5
d_gene: NA
v_gene: TRBV18
CDR3aa: CASSRAGTRGPTEEETQYF
CDR3nt: TGTGCCAGCTCACGTGCCGGGACAAGGGGCCCCACTGAAGAAGAGACCCAGTACTTC

abundance: few
j_gene: TRBJ2-3
d_gene: TRBD2
v_gene: TRBV4-1
CDR3aa: CASSQDGAGATDTQYF
CDR3nt: TGCGCCAGCAGCCAAGATGGAGCGGGAGCCACAGATACGCAGTATTTT

abundance: NA
j_gene: TRBJ2-3
d_gene: NA
v_gene: TRBV12-3/TRBV12-4
CDR3aa: CASSLTDTQCF
CDR3nt: TGTGCCAGCAGTTTAACAGATACGCAGTGTTTT

abundance: many
j_gene: TRBJ1-1
d_gene: TRBD1
v_gene: TRBV30
CDR3aa: CAWSPGQANTEAFF
CDR3nt: TGTGCCTGGAGTCCCGGACAGGCGAACACTGAAGCTTTCTTT

abundance: many
j_gene: TRBJ2-7
d_gene: TRBD1
v_gene: TRBV4-3
CDR3aa: CASSPSTGASYEQYF
CDR3nt: TGCGCCAGCAGCCCTTCGACAGGGGCCTCCTACGAGCAGTACTTC

abundance: NA
j_gene: TRBJ2-6
d_gene: NA
v_gene: TRBV6-2/TRBV6-3
CDR3aa: CASSYIEFSGANVLTF
CDR3nt: TGTGCCAGCAGTTATATAGAGTTCTCTGGGGCCAACGTCCTGACTTTC

abundance: many
j_gene: TRBJ2-2
d_gene: NA
v_gene: TRBV12-3/TRBV12-4
CDR3aa: CASSLSGLDTGELFF
CDR3nt: TGTGCCAGCAGTTTATCCGGGCTCGACACCGGGGAGCTGTTTTTT

abundance: many
j_gene: TRBJ1-1
d_gene: NA
v_gene: TRBV15
CDR3aa: CATSRTGITEAFF
CDR3nt: TGTGCCACCAGCAGAACAGGGATAACTGAAGCTTTCTTT

abundance: NA
j_gene: TRBJ2-7
d_gene: TRBD1
v_gene: TRBV20-1
CDR3aa: CSASDVDRGPYEQYF
CDR3nt: TGCAGTGCTAGCGATGTTGACAGGGGCCCATACGAGCAGTACTTC

abundance: many
j_gene: TRBJ2-1
d_gene: NA
v_gene: TRBV6-6
CDR3aa: CASSFVSSGDEQFF
CDR3nt: TGTGCCAGCTCGTTCGTCAGCTCGGGGGATGAGCAGTTCTTC

abundance: many
j_gene: TRBJ2-3
d_gene: NA
v_gene: TRBV7-9
CDR3aa: CASSLWGYADTQYF
CDR3nt: TGTGCCAGCAGCTTATGGGGGTATGCAGATACGCAGTATTTT

abundance: many
j_gene: TRBJ1-1
d_gene: NA
v_gene: TRBV29-1
CDR3aa: CSVTQSNTEAFF
CDR3nt: TGCAGCGTTACACAGTCGAACACTGAAGCTTTCTTT

abundance: many
j_gene: TRBJ2-1
d_gene: NA
v_gene: TRBV5-6
CDR3aa: CASSPGTDYNEQFF
CDR3nt: TGTGCCAGCAGCCCGGGGACGGATTACAATGAGCAGTTCTTC

abundance: NA
j_gene: TRBJ2-2
d_gene: NA
v_gene: TRBV30
CDR3aa: CAWSAGFTGELFF
CDR3nt: TGTGCCTGGAGTGCAGGGTTCACCGGGGAGCTGTTTTTT

abundance: NA
j_gene: TRBJ2-3
d_gene: NA
v_gene: TRBV28
CDR3aa: CASSLWGRQTDTQYF
CDR3nt: TGTGCCAGCAGTTTATGGGGTAGGCAAACAGATACGCAGTATTTT

abundance: many
j_gene: TRBJ1-2
d_gene: NA
v_gene: TRBV20-1
CDR3aa: CSARYLGGGYTF
CDR3nt: TGCAGTGCTAGGTATCTAGGAGGCGGCTACACCTTC